This record covers a single TCR beta chain. The antigen is undetermined. The data derive from a study of beta chain features in type 1 diabetes. Study-wide points: Within each of all four CD4+ subsets, Type 1 diabetes patients had TCRB CDR3s that were moderately but significantly shorter.

Trimming took 1 base from V and 2 from J, leaving 8 bases between them. The germline V gene encodes CDR1 SGHTA and CDR2 FQGNSA. The CDR3 consists of 14 residues. The isolated RNA, all of it, was reverse transcribed, so expressed TCRB transcripts were what got sequenced. Profiled with immunoSEQ multiplex PCR; TCRdb holds only in-frame clones, not every one. In the table there are approximately 600,000 clones, 9.5% to 15% of which are singletons. This sequence joins TRBV7-2 and TRBJ2-5; unclear D gene. What was sequenced was naive CD4+ T cells from blood. The TCR originated in a man aged 30-40 years with type 1 diabetes. CDR3 protein: CASSLGRWQETQYF. Written as DNA, the CDR3 is TGTGCCAGCAGCTTAGGCAGGTGGCAAGAGACCCAGTACTTC.